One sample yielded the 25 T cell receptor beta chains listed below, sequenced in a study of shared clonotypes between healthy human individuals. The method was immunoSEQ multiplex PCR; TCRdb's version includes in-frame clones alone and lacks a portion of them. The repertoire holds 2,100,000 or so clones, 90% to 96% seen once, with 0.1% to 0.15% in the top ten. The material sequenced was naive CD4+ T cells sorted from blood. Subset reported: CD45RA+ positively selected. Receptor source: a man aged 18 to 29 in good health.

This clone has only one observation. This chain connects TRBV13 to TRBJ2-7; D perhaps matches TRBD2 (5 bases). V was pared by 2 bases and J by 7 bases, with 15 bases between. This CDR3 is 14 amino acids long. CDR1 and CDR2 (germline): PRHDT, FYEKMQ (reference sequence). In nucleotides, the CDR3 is TGTGCCAGCAGCTTACTTAGGGATACTAGGGAGCAGTACTTC. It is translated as CASSLLRDTREQYF. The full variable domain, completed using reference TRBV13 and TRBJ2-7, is AAGVIQSPRHLIKEKRETATLKCYPIPRHDTVYWYQQGPGQDPQFLISFYEKMQSDKGSIPDRFSAQQFSDYHSELNMSSLELGDSALYFCASSLLRDTREQYFGPGTRLTVT.

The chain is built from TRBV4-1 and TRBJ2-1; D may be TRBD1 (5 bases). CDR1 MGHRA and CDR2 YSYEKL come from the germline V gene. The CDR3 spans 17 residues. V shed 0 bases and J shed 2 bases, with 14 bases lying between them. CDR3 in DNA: TGCGCCAGCAGCCAAGAAGGGGTAGGCTACCCCTACAATGAGCAGTTCTTC. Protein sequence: CASSQEGVGYPYNEQFF.

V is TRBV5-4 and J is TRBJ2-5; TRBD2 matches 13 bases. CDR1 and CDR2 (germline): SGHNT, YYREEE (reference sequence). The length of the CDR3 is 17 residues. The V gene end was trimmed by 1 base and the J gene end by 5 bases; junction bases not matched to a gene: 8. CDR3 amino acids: CASSLPVLAGGGETQYF. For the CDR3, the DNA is TGTGCCAGCAGCTTGCCCGTACTAGCGGGAGGGGGCGAGACCCAGTACTTC. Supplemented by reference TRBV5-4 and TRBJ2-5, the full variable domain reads ETGVTQSPTHLIKTRGQQVTLRCSSQSGHNTVSWYQQALGQGPQFIFQYYREEENGRGNFPPRFSGLQFPNYSSELNVNALELDDSALYLCASSLPVLAGGGETQYFGPGTRLLVL.

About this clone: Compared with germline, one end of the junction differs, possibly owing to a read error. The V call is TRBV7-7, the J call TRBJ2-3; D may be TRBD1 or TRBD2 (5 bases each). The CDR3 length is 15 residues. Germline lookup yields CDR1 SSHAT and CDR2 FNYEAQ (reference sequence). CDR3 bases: TGTGCTAGCAGCCCATCAGGGAGTCGGGCGGATACGCAGTATTTT. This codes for CASSPSGSRADTQYF.

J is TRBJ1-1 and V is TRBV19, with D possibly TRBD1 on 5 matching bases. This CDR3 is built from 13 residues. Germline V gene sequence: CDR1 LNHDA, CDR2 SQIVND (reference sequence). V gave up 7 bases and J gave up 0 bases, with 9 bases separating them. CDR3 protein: CASTDTLNTEAFF. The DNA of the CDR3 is TGTGCCAGTACGGACACCTTGAACACTGAAGCTTTCTTT.

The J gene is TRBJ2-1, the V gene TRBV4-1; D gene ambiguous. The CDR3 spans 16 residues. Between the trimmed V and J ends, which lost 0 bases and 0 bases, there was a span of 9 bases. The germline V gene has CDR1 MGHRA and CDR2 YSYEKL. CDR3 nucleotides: TGCGCCAGCAGCCAAGAGGTGAGCGCCTCCTACAATGAGCAGTTCTTC. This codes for CASSQEVSASYNEQFF.

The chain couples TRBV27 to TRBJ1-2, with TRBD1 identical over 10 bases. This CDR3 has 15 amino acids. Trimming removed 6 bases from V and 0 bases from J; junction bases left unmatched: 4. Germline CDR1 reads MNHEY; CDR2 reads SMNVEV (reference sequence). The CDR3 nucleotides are TGTGCCAGCAGGGACAGGGGGTTTACTAACTATGGCTACACCTTC. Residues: CASRDRGFTNYGYTF.

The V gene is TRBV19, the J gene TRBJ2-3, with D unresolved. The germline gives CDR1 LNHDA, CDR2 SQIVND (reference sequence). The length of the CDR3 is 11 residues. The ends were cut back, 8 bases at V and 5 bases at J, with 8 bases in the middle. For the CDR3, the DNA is TGTGCCAGTCGGCTAGGAGATACGCAGTATTTT. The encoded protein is CASRLGDTQYF.

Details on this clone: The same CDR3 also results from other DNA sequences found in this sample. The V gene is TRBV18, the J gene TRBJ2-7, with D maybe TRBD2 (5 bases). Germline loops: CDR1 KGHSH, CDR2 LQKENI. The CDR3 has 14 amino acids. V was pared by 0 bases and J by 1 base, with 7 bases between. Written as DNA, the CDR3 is TGTGCCAGCTCACCACCCCCGGGATCCTACGAGCAGTACTTC. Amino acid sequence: CASSPPPGSYEQYF.

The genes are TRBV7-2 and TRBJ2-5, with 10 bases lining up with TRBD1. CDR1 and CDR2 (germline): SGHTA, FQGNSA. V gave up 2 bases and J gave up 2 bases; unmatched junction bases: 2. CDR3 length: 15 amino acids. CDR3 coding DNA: TGTGCCAGCAGCTTACCGGGACAGGGGCAAGAGACCCAGTACTTC. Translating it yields CASSLPGQGQETQYF.

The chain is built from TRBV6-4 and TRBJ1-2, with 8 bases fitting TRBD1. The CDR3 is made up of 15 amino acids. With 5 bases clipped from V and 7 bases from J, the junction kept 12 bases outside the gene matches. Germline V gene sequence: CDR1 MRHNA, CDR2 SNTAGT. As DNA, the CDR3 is TGTGCCAGCAGTCTCGATCGGACAGGGTCTAGTGGCTACACCTTC. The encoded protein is CASSLDRTGSSGYTF.

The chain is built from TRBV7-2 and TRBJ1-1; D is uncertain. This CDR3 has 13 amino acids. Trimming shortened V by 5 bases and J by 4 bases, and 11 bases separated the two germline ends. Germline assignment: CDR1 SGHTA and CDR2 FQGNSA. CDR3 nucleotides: TGTGCCAGCAGCGCGACCTGGGGCACTGAAGCTTTCTTT. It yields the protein CASSATWGTEAFF.

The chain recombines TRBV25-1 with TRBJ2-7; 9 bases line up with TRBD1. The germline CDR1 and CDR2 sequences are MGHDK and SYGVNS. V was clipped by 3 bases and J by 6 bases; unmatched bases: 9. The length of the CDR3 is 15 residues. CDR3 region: CASSEPGQGSREQYF. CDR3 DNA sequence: TGTGCCAGCAGTGAGCCGGGACAGGGATCTCGCGAGCAGTACTTC.

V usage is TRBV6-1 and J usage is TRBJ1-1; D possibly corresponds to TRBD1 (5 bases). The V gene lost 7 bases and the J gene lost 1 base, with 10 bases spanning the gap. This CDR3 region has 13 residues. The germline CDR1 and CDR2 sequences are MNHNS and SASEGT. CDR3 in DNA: TGTGCCAGCAACCAGCAGGGGAACACTGAAGCTTTCTTT. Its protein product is CASNQQGNTEAFF.

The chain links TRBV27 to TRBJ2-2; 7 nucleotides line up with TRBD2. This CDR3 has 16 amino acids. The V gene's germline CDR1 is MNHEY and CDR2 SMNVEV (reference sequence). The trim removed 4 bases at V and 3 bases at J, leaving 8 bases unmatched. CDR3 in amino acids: CASSWSGTVDTGELFF. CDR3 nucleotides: TGTGCCAGCAGTTGGAGCGGGACGGTCGACACCGGGGAGCTGTTTTTT.

The CDR3 sequence is CASSGSGAISPLHF. The CDR3 coding sequence is TGTGCCAGCAGCGGCTCGGGGGCAATTTCACCCCTCCACTTT. V and J are TRBV28 and TRBJ1-6, with a weak D call TRBD1 (6 bases). The CDR3 is 14 amino acids. CDR1 and CDR2 (germline): MDHEN, SYDVKM. V was trimmed by 6 bases and J by 9 bases, leaving 15 bases between them.

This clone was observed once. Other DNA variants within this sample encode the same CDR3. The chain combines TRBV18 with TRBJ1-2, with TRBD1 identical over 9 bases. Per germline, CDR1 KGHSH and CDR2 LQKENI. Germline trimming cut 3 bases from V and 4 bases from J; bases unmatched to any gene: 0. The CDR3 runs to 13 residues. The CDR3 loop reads CASSPGQGYGYTF. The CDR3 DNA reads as TGTGCCAGCTCACCGGGACAGGGCTATGGCTACACCTTC. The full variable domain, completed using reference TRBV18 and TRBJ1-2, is NAGVMQNPRHLVRRRGQEARLRCSPMKGHSHVYWYRQLPEEGLKFMVYLQKENIIDESGMPKERFSAEFPKEGPSILRIQQVVRGDSAAYFCASSPGQGYGYTFGSGTRLTVV.

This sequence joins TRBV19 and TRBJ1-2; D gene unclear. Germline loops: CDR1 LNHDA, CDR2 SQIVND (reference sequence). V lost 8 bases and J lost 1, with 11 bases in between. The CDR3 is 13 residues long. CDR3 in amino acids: CASASSNNYGYTF. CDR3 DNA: TGTGCCAGTGCGTCAAGCAATAACTATGGCTACACCTTC. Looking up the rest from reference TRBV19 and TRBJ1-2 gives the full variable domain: DGGITQSPKYLFRKEGQNVTLSCEQNLNHDAMYWYRQDPGQGLRLIYYSQIVNDFQKGDIAEGYSVSREKKESFPLTVTSAQKNPTAFYLCASASSNNYGYTFGSGTRLTVV.

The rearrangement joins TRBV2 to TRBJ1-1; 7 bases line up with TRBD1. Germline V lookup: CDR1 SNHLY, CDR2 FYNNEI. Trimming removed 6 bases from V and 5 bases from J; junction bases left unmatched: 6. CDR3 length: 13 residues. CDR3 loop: CASSLQGLTEAFF. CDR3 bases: TGTGCCAGCAGCCTACAGGGGCTAACTGAAGCTTTCTTT.

As DNA, the CDR3 is TGTGCCTGGAGTAGGGGGGGCTACCGGCAAGAGACCCAGTACTTC. Translated, it gives CAWSRGGYRQETQYF. The chain carries TRBV30 and TRBJ2-5; D possibly corresponds to TRBD2 (7 bases). CDR1 and CDR2 (germline): GTSNPN, SVGIG (reference sequence). The CDR3 extends over 15 amino acids. Trimming took 2 bases from V and 2 from J, leaving 15 bases between them.

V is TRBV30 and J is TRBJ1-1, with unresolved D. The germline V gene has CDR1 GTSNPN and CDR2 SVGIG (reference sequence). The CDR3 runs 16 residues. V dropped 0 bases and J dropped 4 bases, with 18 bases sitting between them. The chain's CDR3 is CAWSVLRPSGSTEAFF. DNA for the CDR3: TGTGCCTGGAGTGTATTGAGACCCTCGGGGAGCACTGAAGCTTTCTTT.

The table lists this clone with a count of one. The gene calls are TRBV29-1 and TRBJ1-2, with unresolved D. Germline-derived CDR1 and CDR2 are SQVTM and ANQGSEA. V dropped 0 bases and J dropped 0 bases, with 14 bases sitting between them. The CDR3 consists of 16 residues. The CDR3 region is CSVEDLPLYANYGYTF. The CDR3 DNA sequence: TGCAGCGTTGAAGATCTTCCCCTGTATGCTAACTATGGCTACACCTTC.

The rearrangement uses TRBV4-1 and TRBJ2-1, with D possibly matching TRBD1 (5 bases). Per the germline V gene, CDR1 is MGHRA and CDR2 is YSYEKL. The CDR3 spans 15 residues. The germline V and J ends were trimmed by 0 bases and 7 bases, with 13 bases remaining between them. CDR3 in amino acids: CASSQDLGQHNEQFF. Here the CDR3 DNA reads TGCGCCAGCAGCCAAGATCTGGGGCAGCATAATGAGCAGTTCTTC.

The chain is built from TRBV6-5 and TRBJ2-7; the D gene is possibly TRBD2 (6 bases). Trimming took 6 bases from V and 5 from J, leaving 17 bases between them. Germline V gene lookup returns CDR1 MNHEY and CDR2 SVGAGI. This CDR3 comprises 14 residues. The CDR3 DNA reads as TGTGCCAGCAGCCTAGGAGGGAGGAAAAACGAGCAGTACTTC. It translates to CASSLGGRKNEQYF.

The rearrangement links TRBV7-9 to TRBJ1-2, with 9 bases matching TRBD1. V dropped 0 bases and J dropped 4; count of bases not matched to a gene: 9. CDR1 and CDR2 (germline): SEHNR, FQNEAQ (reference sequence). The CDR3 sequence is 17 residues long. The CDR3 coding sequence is TGTGCCAGCAGCTTAGCAGGGGGACAGGGATATAGCTATGGCTACACCTTC. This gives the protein CASSLAGGQGYSYGYTF. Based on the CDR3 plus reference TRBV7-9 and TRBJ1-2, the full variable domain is DTGVSQNPRHKITKRGQNVTFRCDPISEHNRLYWYRQTLGQGPEFLTYFQNEAQLEKSRLLSDRFSAERPKGSFSTLEIQRTEQGDSAMYLCASSLAGGQGYSYGYTFGSGTRLTVV.